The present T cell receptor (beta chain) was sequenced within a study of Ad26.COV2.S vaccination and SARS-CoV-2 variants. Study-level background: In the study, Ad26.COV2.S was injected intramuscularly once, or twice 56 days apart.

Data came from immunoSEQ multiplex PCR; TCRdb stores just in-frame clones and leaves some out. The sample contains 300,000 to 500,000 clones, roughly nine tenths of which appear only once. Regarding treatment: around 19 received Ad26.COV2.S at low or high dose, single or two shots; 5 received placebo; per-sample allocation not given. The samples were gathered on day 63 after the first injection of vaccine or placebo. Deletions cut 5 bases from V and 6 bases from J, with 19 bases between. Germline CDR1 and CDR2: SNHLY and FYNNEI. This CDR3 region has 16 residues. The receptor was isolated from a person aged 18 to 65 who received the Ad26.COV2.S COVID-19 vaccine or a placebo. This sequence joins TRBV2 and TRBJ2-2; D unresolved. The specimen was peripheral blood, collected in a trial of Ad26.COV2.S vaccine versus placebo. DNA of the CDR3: TGTGCCAGCAGTAAAGAAAACCTACGATGGCCCGGGGAGCTGTTTTTT. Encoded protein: CASSKENLRWPGELFF.